This is a list of T cell receptor beta chains from one sample in a study of T cells in Graves' hyperthyroidism and ophthalmopathy. TCRdb re-derived calls from the multiplex PCR reads in MiXCR, one entry per CDR3 protein. The sample includes 800,000 or so distinct CDR3 sequences, 38% of them seen just once. The sequenced sample was blood. The origin of the receptors is a man younger than 30 with Graves' hyperthyroidism. Both conserved end residues are part of each CDR3. Each record gives: D gene, V gene, J gene, CDR3 length, clone size, CDR3 DNA, CDR3 protein. The D gene is left open where the match is weak. Size tells how often a clone was seen (once, few, many) or the class of an expanded clone, and some rows leave it out.

D: .; V: TRBV20-1; J: TRBJ1-4; length: 14; size: few; DNA: TGCAGTGCAACCACGGGTTCGTCGGTTGAAAAACTGTTTTTT; CDR3: CSATTGSSVEKLFF
D: .; V: TRBV15; J: TRBJ1-6; length: 17; size: many; DNA: TGTGCCACCAGCAGAGATCTCGCGGGCGGGAAGAATTCACCCCTCCACTTT; CDR3: CATSRDLAGGKNSPLHF
D: .; V: TRBV5-1; J: TRBJ1-2; length: 14; size: many; DNA: TGCGCCAGCAGCTTGGACGCCAGCTACGATGGCTACACCTTC; CDR3: CASSLDASYDGYTF
D: TRBD2; V: TRBV6-5; J: TRBJ2-7; length: 15; size: once; DNA: TGTGCCAGCAGTGATAGCGGGAGGAGTGGCTACGAGCAGTACTTC; CDR3: CASSDSGRSGYEQYF
D: TRBD1; V: TRBV19; J: TRBJ1-1; length: 15; size: .; DNA: TGTGCCAGTAGTATAGTGGGGACAGGGAACACTGAAGCTTTCTTT; CDR3: CASSIVGTGNTEAFF
D: TRBD2; V: TRBV29-1; J: TRBJ2-2; length: 14; size: many; DNA: TGCAGCGTTGAACTAGCGGGAGGCACCGGGGAGCTGTTTTTT; CDR3: CSVELAGGTGELFF
D: TRBD1; V: TRBV2; J: TRBJ1-6; length: 15; size: few; DNA: TGTGCCAGCAGCGGCGGACAGGGAAAAAATTCACCCCTCCACTTT; CDR3: CASSGGQGKNSPLHF
D: .; V: TRBV7-9; J: TRBJ2-7; length: 13; size: many; DNA: TGTGCCAGCAGCTTACTCGGGGGCCACGAGCAGTACTTC; CDR3: CASSLLGGHEQYF
D: TRBD1; V: TRBV19; J: TRBJ2-7; length: 14; size: .; DNA: TGTGCCAGTAGTCAACCGGGACAGACCTACGGGCAGTACTTC; CDR3: CASSQPGQTYGQYF
D: .; V: TRBV19; J: TRBJ1-1; length: 14; size: few; DNA: TGTGCCAGTAGCTACGGGACGTTTAACACTGAAGCTTTCTTT; CDR3: CASSYGTFNTEAFF
D: .; V: TRBV7-9; J: TRBJ2-7; length: 14; size: .; DNA: TGTGCCAGCAGCTTAATTACACAAGGCAACGAGCAGTACTTC; CDR3: CASSLITQGNEQYF
D: .; V: TRBV5-1; J: TRBJ1-1; length: 13; size: few; DNA: TGTGCCAGCAGCTTGCCCCCGGGGACTGAAGCTTTCTTT; CDR3: CASSLPPGTEAFF
D: .; V: TRBV7-3; J: TRBJ1-3; length: 15; size: .; DNA: TGTGCCAGCAGCGCCTCTCCCGGGGGTGGAAACACCATATATTTT; CDR3: CASSASPGGGNTIYF
D: TRBD2; V: TRBV25-1; J: TRBJ2-7; length: 16; size: .; DNA: TGTGCCAGCAGCTCGCTCGAGCGGGAGGGCCGGTACGAGCAGTACTTC; CDR3: CASSSLEREGRYEQYF
D: .; V: TRBV7-9; J: TRBJ2-7; length: 16; size: few; DNA: TGTGCCAGCAGTCCTCTCACCGGGGCCACCTCCTACGAGCAGTACTTC; CDR3: CASSPLTGATSYEQYF
D: .; V: TRBV10-2; J: TRBJ2-5; length: 13; size: .; DNA: TGCGCCAGCACCCGGACAAGGGCAGAGACCCAGTACTTC; CDR3: CASTRTRAETQYF
D: .; V: TRBV20-1; J: TRBJ1-1; length: 14; size: many; DNA: TGCAGTGCTATCAACAGGGTAACGAACACTGAAGCTTTCTTT; CDR3: CSAINRVTNTEAFF
D: .; V: TRBV29-1; J: TRBJ2-5; length: 13; size: .; DNA: TGCAGCGTTGGGGTAGGGCTCCAAGAGACCCAGTACTTC; CDR3: CSVGVGLQETQYF
D: .; V: TRBV29-1; J: TRBJ2-6; length: 15; size: many; DNA: TGCAGCGACCCGGGAGTCCGCTCTGGGGCCAACGTCCTGACTTTC; CDR3: CSDPGVRSGANVLTF
D: .; V: TRBV12-3/TRBV12-4; J: TRBJ2-7; length: 13; size: few; DNA: TGTGCCAGCAGTTCGGGACGGTTCTACGAGCAGTACTTC; CDR3: CASSSGRFYEQYF
D: .; V: TRBV14; J: TRBJ1-1; length: 13; size: .; DNA: TGTGCCAGCAGCCAAGGGTGGTTGACTGAAGCTTTCTTT; CDR3: CASSQGWLTEAFF
D: TRBD1; V: TRBV5-1; J: TRBJ2-5; length: 17; size: .; DNA: TGCGCCAGCAGCTTGGGACGGACAGGGGGCATTTGGGAGACCCAGTACTTC; CDR3: CASSLGRTGGIWETQYF
D: TRBD1; V: TRBV15; J: TRBJ2-2; length: 14; size: .; DNA: TGTGCCACCAGCCTGGACAGGGTGACCGGGGAGCTGTTTTTT; CDR3: CATSLDRVTGELFF
D: TRBD1; V: TRBV5-1; J: TRBJ1-1; length: 14; size: few; DNA: TGCGCCAGCAGCTTGACAGGGGAGACTACTGAAGCTTTCTTT; CDR3: CASSLTGETTEAFF
D: .; V: TRBV25-1; J: TRBJ2-3; length: 16; size: .; DNA: TGTGCCAGCAGTGAATGGGGCGGGGGCCTCACAGATACGCAGTATTTC; CDR3: CASSEWGGGLTDTQYF
D: .; V: TRBV7-9; J: TRBJ1-6; length: 14; size: many; DNA: TGTGCCAGCAGCGTACAGGGTTATAATTCACCCCTCCACTTT; CDR3: CASSVQGYNSPLHF
D: .; V: TRBV2; J: TRBJ2-2; length: 14; size: .; DNA: TGTGCCAGCAGTTTCCCCCTAGAAACCGGGGAGCTGTTTTTT; CDR3: CASSFPLETGELFF
D: TRBD1; V: TRBV7-2; J: TRBJ2-7; length: 16; size: few; DNA: TGTGCCAGCAGCTTAGAGACAGGGAGCCTCTCCTACGAGCAGTACTTC; CDR3: CASSLETGSLSYEQYF
D: .; V: TRBV2; J: TRBJ2-7; length: 15; size: many; DNA: TGTGCCAGCGGTGGTGAGGGCAGCCATCCCTACGAGCAGTACTTC; CDR3: CASGGEGSHPYEQYF
D: TRBD1; V: TRBV7-2; J: TRBJ1-1; length: 15; size: few; DNA: TGTGCCAGCAGCTACCAAGCGACAGGGGGTACTGAAGCTTTCTTT; CDR3: CASSYQATGGTEAFF
D: .; V: TRBV5-1; J: TRBJ2-2; length: 14; size: .; DNA: TGCGCCAGCAGCTTTTACGACGCTGGCGGGGAGCTGTTTTTT; CDR3: CASSFYDAGGELFF
D: .; V: TRBV2; J: TRBJ2-7; length: 12; size: many; DNA: TGTGCCAGCAGAACTATACGGGACGAGCAGTACTTC; CDR3: CASRTIRDEQYF
D: TRBD1; V: TRBV29-1; J: TRBJ1-3; length: 15; size: .; DNA: TGCAGCGCTCTTAGGGACAGTCGCTGGAGAAACACCATATATTTT; CDR3: CSALRDSRWRNTIYF
D: TRBD1; V: TRBV20-1; J: TRBJ1-6; length: 14; size: many; DNA: TGCAGTGTTAGAACAGGGGGCTATAATTCACCCCTCCACTTT; CDR3: CSVRTGGYNSPLHF
D: .; V: TRBV15; J: TRBJ2-7; length: 13; size: .; DNA: TGTGCCACCAGCAGAGACCTACCGGATACGCAGTACTTC; CDR3: CATSRDLPDTQYF
D: .; V: TRBV3-1; J: TRBJ1-1; length: 12; size: few; DNA: TGTGCCAGCAGCCAAGTACGCACTGAAGCTTTCTTT; CDR3: CASSQVRTEAFF
D: .; V: TRBV2; J: TRBJ1-1; length: 13; size: many; DNA: TGTGCCAGCAGTGAAGCGCAAGACATCGGGGCTTTCTTT; CDR3: CASSEAQDIGAFF
D: .; V: TRBV12-3/TRBV12-4; J: TRBJ1-1; length: 11; size: many; DNA: TGTGCCAGCAGTTTCGAGACTGAAGCTTTCTTT; CDR3: CASSFETEAFF
D: .; V: TRBV7-9; J: TRBJ2-7; length: 12; size: many; DNA: TGTGCCAGCAGCTTCGGAAGCAACGAGCAGTACTTC; CDR3: CASSFGSNEQYF
D: TRBD1; V: TRBV7-8; J: TRBJ1-5; length: 13; size: many; DNA: TGTGCCAGCAGCTTGACAGGGTTTCAGCCCCAGCATTTT; CDR3: CASSLTGFQPQHF
D: .; V: TRBV10-3; J: TRBJ2-6; length: 16; size: few; DNA: TGTGCCAGCAGTGTTACAGTCTCCTCTGGGGCCAACGTCCTGACTTTC; CDR3: CASSVTVSSGANVLTF